This T cell receptor (beta chain) was recorded in a study of shared clonotypes between healthy human individuals. The CDR3 extends over 14 amino acids. CDR1 is MNHNS, CDR2 SASEGT, per germline. V lost 8 bases, J lost 5 bases, and 15 bases lay in between. The donor cohort consisted entirely of Caucasian adults residing in Nashville, Tennessee. Spread over ten immunoSEQ deep assay plates, unsorted PBMC DNA underwent sequencing. Repertoires were generated with immunoSEQ multiplex PCR, while TCRdb's copy carries only in-frame clones and drops some. The table records roughly 500,000 clones, about 85% of them present only once.

The genes are TRBV6-1 and TRBJ2-2; perhaps TRBD1 as D (7 bases). This TCR came from a woman aged 40 to 50 in good health. Some clones in this sample may be carry-over from other donors' samples. Sequencing was carried out using PBMCs. DNA for the CDR3: TGTGCCAGCCGGACAGGAGGGGGGACCGGGGAGCTGTTTTTT. It encodes CASRTGGGTGELFF.